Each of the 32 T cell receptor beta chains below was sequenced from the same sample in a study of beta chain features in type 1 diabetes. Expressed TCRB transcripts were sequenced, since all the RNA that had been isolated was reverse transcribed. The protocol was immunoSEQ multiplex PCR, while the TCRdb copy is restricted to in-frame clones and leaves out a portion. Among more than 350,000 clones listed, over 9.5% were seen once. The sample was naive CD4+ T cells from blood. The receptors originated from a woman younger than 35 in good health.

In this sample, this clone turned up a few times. CDR3 protein: CASSVVASGQQETQYF. The DNA for the CDR3 is TGTGCCAGCAGCGTAGTGGCTAGCGGTCAGCAAGAGACCCAGTACTTC. The V and J genes are TRBV9 and TRBJ2-5; TRBD2 matches at 7 bases. The CDR3 length is 16 residues. Per the germline V gene, CDR1 is SGDLS and CDR2 is YYNGEE. V shed 0 bases and J 2 bases; nucleotides not matched to a gene: 7.

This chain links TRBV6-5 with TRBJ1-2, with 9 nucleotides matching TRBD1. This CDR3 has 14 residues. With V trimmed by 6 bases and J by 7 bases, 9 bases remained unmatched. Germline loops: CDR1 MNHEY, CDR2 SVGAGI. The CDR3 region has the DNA TGTGCCAGCAGCCGGACAGGGGTCGGTGGTGGCTACACCTTC. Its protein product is CASSRTGVGGGYTF.

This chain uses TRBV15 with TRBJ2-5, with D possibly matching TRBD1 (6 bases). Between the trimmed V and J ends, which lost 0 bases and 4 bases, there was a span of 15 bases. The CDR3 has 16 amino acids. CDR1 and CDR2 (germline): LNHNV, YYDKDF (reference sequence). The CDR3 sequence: CATSREAGVIGETQYF. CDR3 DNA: TGTGCCACCAGCAGAGAAGCAGGGGTCATCGGAGAGACCCAGTACTTC.

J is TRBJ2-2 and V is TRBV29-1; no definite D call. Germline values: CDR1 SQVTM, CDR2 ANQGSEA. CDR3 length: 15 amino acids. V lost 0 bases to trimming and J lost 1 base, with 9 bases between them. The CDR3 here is CSVEETQMNTGELFF. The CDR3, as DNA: TGCAGCGTTGAAGAGACCCAGATGAACACCGGGGAGCTGTTTTTT.

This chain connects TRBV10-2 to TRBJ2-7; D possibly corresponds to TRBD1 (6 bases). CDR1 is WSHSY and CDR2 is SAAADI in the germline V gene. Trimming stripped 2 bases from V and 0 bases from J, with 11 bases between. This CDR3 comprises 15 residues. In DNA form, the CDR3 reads TGCGCCAGCAGTGAGGGACAGCGTACCTCCTACGAGCAGTACTTC. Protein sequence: CASSEGQRTSYEQYF.

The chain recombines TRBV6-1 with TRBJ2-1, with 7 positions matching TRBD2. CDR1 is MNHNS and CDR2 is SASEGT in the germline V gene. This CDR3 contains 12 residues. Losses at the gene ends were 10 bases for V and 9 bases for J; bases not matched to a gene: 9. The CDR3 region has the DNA TGTGCCACACGTAAATCGGGGGGTGAGCAGTTCTTC. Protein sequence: CATRKSGGEQFF.

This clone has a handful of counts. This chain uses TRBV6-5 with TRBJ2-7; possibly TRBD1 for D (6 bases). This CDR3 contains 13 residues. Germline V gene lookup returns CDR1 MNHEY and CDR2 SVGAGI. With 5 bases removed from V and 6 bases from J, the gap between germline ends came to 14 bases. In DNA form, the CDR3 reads TGTGCCAGCAGTACGAACAGGGCGGGCGAGCAGTACGTC. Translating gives CASSTNRAGEQYV.

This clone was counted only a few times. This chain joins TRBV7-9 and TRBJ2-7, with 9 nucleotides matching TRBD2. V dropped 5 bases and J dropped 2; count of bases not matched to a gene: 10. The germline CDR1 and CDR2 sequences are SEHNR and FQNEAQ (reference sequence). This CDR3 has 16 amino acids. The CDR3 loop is CASSAPGLAGPYEQYF. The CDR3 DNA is TGTGCCAGCAGCGCCCCGGGCCTAGCGGGACCCTACGAGCAGTACTTC. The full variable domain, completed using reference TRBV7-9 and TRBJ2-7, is DTGVSQNPRHKITKRGQNVTFRCDPISEHNRLYWYRQTLGQGPEFLTYFQNEAQLEKSRLLSDRFSAERPKGSFSTLEIQRTEQGDSAMYLCASSAPGLAGPYEQYFGPGTRLTVT.

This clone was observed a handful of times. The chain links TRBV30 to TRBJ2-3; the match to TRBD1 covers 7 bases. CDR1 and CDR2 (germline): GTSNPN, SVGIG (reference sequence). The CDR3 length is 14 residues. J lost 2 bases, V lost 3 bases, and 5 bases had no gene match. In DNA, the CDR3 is TGTGCCTGGAGGTGGGGACAGCACACAGATACGCAGTATTTT. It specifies CAWRWGQHTDTQYF. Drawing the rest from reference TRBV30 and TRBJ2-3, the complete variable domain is SQTIHQWPATLVQPVGSPLSLECTVEGTSNPNLYWYRQAAGRGLQLLFYSVGIGQISSEVPQNLSASRPQDRQFILSSKKLLLSDSGFYLCAWRWGQHTDTQYFGPGTRLTVL.

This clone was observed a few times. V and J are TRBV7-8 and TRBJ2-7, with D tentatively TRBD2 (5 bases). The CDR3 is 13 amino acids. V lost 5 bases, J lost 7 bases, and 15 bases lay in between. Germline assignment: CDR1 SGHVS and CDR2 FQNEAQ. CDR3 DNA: TGTGCCAGCAGCAAATTAGCCAGAGGGGAGCAGTACGTC. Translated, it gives CASSKLARGEQYV.

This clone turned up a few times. CDR3 residues: CASRRTSGNTEAFF. In DNA, the CDR3 is TGTGCCAGCAGGAGGACTTCAGGGAACACTGAAGCTTTCTTT. J is TRBJ1-1 and V is TRBV7-8; the D is unclear. Trimming cost V 6 bases and J 1 base, with 12 bases left between them. The CDR3 sequence is 14 residues long. Germline V CDR1 and CDR2: SGHVS, FQNEAQ.

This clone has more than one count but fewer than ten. CDR3 sequence reads: CSVGQLGNYGYTF. For the CDR3, the DNA is TGCAGCGTGGGACAGCTTGGTAACTATGGCTACACCTTC. This chain uses TRBV29-1 with TRBJ1-2; 7 bases match TRBD1. The CDR3 loop spans 13 amino acids. V dropped 6 bases and J dropped 1; count of bases not matched to a gene: 5. The germline gives CDR1 SQVTM, CDR2 ANQGSEA.

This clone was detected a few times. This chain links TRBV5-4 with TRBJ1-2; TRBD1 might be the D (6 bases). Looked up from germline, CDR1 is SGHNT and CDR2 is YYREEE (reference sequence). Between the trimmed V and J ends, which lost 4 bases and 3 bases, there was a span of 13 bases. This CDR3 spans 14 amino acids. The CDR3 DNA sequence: TGTGCCAGCAGCACCACAGGGAACGACTATGGCTACACCTTC. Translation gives CASSTTGNDYGYTF.

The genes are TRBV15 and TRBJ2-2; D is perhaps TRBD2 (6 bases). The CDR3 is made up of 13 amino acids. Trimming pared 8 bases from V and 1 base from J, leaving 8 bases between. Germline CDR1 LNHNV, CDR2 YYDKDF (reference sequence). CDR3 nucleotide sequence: TGTGCCACCCGGAGGGGGAACACCGGGGAGCTGTTTTTT. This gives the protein CATRRGNTGELFF.

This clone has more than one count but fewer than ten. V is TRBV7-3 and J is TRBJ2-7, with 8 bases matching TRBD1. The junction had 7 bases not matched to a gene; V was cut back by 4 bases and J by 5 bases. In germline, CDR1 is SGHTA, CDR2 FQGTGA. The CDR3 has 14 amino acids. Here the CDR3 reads CASSSDRASHEQYF. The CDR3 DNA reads TGTGCCAGCAGCTCGGACAGGGCGTCACACGAGCAGTACTTC.

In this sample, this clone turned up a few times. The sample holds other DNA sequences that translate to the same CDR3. CDR3 DNA sequence: TGTGCCAGCAGCCAAGACACAGATACGCAGTATTTT. It is translated as CASSQDTDTQYF. This chain uses TRBV4-2 with TRBJ2-3; D remains ambiguous. With 0 bases removed from V and 2 bases from J, the gap between germline ends came to 0 bases. The germline gives CDR1 LGHNA, CDR2 YNFKEQ. The CDR3 extends over 12 amino acids.

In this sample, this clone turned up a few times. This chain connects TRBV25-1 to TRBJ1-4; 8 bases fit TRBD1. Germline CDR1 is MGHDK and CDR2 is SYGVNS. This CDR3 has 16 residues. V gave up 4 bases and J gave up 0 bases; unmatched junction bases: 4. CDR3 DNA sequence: TGTGCCAGCAGTGCTGGACAGGGCACAACTAATGAAAAACTGTTTTTT. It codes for CASSAGQGTTNEKLFF.

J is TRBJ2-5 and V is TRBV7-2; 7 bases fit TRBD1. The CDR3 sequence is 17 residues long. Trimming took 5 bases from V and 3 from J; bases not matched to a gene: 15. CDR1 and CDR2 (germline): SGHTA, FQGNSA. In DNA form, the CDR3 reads TGTGCCAGCAGCCACTCTGGTGGACAGGCTCGAGAAGAGACCCAGTACTTC. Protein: CASSHSGGQAREETQYF. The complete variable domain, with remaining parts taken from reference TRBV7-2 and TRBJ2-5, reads GAGVSQSPSNKVTEKGKDVELRCDPISGHTALYWYRQSLGQGLEFLIYFQGNSAPDKSGLPSDRFSAERTGGSVSTLTIQRTQQEDSAVYLCASSHSGGQAREETQYFGPGTRLLVL.

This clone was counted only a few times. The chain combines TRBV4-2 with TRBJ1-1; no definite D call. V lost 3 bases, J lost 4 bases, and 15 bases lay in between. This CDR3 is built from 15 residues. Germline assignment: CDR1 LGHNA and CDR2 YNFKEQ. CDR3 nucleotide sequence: TGTGCCAGCAGCCAGGTCGAGCTGCTGGGCACTGAAGCTTTCTTT. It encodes CASSQVELLGTEAFF.

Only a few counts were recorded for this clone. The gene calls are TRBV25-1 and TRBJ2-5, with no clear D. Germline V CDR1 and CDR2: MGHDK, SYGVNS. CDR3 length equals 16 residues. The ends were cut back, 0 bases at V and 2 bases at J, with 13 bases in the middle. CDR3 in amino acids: CASSEYKTSVQETQYF. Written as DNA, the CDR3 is TGTGCCAGCAGTGAATATAAGACGTCTGTACAAGAGACCCAGTACTTC. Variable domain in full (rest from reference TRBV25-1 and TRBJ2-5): EADIYQTPRYLVIGTGKKITLECSQTMGHDKMYWYQQDPGMELHLIHYSYGVNSTEKGDLSSESTVSRIRTEHFPLTLESARPSHTSQYLCASSEYKTSVQETQYFGPGTRLLVL.

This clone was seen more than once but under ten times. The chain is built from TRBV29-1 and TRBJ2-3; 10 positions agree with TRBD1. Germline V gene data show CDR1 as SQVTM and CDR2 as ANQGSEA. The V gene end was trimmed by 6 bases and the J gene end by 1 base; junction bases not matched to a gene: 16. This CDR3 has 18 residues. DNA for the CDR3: TGCAGCGTCCGATGGGGACAGGGGCGTCTGCCCGGCACAGATACGCAGTATTTT. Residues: CSVRWGQGRLPGTDTQYF.

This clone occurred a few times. CDR3 bases: TGTGCCACCGAAACCAGGGGCTCCAAGAACACTGAAGCTTTCTTT. Translation gives CATETRGSKNTEAFF. This sequence joins TRBV7-8 and TRBJ1-1, with D tentatively TRBD1 (6 bases). The CDR3 is 15 residues long. Germline V gene lookup returns CDR1 SGHVS and CDR2 FQNEAQ. Trimming left V 10 bases short and J 1 base short, with 19 bases between.

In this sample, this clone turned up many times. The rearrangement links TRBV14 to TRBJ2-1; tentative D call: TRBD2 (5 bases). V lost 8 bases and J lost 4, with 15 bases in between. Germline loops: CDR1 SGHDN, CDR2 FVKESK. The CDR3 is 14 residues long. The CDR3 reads CASHDGETYNEQFF. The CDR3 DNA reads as TGTGCCAGCCACGACGGGGAGACGTACAATGAGCAGTTCTTC.

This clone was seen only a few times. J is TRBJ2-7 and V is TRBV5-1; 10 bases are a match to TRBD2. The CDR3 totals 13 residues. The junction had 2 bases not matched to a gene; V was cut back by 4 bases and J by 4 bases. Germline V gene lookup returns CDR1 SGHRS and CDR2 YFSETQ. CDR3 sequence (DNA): TGCGCCAGCAGCCCTAGCGGGAGTTACGAGCAGTACTTC. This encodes CASSPSGSYEQYF.

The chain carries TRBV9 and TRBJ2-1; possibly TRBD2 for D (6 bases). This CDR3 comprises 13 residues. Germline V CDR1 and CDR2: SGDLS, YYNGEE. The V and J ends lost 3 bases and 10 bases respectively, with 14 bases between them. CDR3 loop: CASSGARGREQFF. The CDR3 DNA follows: TGTGCCAGCAGCGGGGCGCGGGGAAGGGAGCAGTTCTTC.

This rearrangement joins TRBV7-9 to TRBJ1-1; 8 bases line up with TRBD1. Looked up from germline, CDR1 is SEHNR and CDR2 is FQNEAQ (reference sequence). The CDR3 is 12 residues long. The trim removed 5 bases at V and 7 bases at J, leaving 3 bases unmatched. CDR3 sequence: CASSVTGVEAFF. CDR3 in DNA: TGTGCCAGCAGCGTGACAGGGGTTGAAGCTTTCTTT.

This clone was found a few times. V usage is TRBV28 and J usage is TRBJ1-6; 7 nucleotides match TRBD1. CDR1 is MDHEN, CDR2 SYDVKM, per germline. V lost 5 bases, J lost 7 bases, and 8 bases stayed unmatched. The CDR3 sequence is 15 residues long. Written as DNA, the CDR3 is TGTGCCAGCAGTGCAGCCGGGACAGTGAATTCACCCCTCCACTTT. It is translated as CASSAAGTVNSPLHF.

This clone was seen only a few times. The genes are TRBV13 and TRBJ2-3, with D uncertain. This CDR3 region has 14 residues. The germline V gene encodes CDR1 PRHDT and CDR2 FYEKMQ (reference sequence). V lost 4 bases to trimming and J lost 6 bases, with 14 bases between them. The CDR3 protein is CASSSPSRKDTQYF. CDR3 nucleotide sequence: TGTGCCAGCAGCTCACCGAGTCGGAAGGATACGCAGTATTTT.

In nucleotides, the CDR3 is TGTGCCAGTAAGTCAGGGTTTGCGCAGTATTTT. As protein: CASKSGFAQYF. The rearrangement links TRBV19 to TRBJ2-3, with D maybe TRBD1 (5 bases). This CDR3 has 11 residues. Between the trimmed V and J ends, which lost 7 bases and 10 bases, there was a span of 12 bases. The germline V gene has CDR1 LNHDA and CDR2 SQIVND (reference sequence).

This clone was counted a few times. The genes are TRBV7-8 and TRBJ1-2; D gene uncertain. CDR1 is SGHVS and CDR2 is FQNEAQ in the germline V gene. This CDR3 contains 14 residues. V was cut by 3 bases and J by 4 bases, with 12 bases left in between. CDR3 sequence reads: CASSFYQTSYGYTF. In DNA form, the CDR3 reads TGTGCCAGCAGCTTCTACCAGACTTCCTATGGCTACACCTTC.

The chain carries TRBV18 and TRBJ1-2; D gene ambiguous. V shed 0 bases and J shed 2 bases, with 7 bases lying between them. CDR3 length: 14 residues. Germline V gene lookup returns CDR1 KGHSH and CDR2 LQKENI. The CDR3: CASSPPNVNYGYTF. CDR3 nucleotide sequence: TGTGCCAGCTCACCACCTAACGTCAACTATGGCTACACCTTC.

The CDR3 here is CASSLVGEQYF. The CDR3 nucleotides read TGTGCCAGCAGCTTAGTGGGCGAGCAGTACTTC. The chain has TRBV7-2 and TRBJ2-7, with D hard to call. CDR3 length: 11 amino acids. Germline values: CDR1 SGHTA, CDR2 FQGNSA. Trimming pared 1 base from V and 6 bases from J, leaving 4 bases between.